This T cell receptor (beta chain) derives from a study of blood T cell repertoires in COVID-19 (dated by TCRdb to 2018 to 2021). With respect to the entire study: Samples covering the acute and convalescent phases of COVID-19 were provided by collaborators in the United States, Italy and Spain. The material from the prospective study consisted of cDNA or gDNA derived from T cells, B-cell-depleted T cells, or PBMCs. Subjects who had been exposed to COVID-19, were actively infected with it, or had recovered from it provided the deeply sampled blood TCRbeta repertoires that made up the dataset. The repertoires were made available in a free public database intended to serve as a resource for research on the immune response to SARS-CoV-2. The samples were drawn from two sources: the first 160 participants of the ongoing ImmuneRACE study, and 1,000 to 1,500 subjects contributed by 6 global collaborators. Sample metadata almost always included a de-identified subject ID, COVID-19 status, age in years and sex. HLA class I and class II types, where available, came from metadata supplied by the sample provider rather than from assay-based typing. Summary of the overall study and its limitations: Clinical and demographic metadata were provided uncurated, with the amount varying by source and participant.

As to this clone: The clone's antigen remains unknown. No base quality information exists; no much larger clone differs at one position.

TCRbeta CDR3 regions were amplified from genomic DNA using the immunoSEQ Assay, a bias-controlled multiplex PCR. For the original study's pipeline: The number of nucleated cells in each sample was estimated by amplification of reference gene primers within the assay. To quantify the absolute abundance of each unique TCRbeta CDR3 rearrangement, sequence reads were collapsed and filtered. For each sample, productive Simpson clonality was calculated by taking the square root of Simpson's diversity index across productive rearrangements. TCRdb stores this immuneACCESS table with in-frame sequences only. Part of the clones is absent; in the studies checked, under half of the shortfall reflects unresolved V genes, and no reason is known for the rest. Clone size and V and J calls were adopted from that table, with D and trimming inferred from the DNA. This sample holds about 150,000 clones; 80% to 90% were observed only once. Clones ranked in the top ten supply about an eighth of the sample.

At one collaborating source in Seattle, patients were enrolled during active infection and were followed longitudinally through the course of disease. Each collaborating institution followed its own protocols to collect whole blood in K2EDTA tubes. Collaborator samples were shipped for TCRbeta analysis as frozen whole blood, isolated PBMCs, or DNA extracted from either sample type. The CDR3 runs 17 residues from the cysteine to the phenylalanine. Only the CDR3 portion is preserved as DNA: 51 bases, with reading frame beginning at the first base. Sequences SGHRS (CDR1) and YFSETQ (CDR2) are obtained from the germline V gene. V ends up 0 bases short and J 4 bases short, with an unmatched junction base count of 10.

The source is a man between 18 and 29 years old with COVID-19, enrolled during active disease. The chain links TRBV5-1 with TRBJ2-5; 9 central nucleotides agree with TRBD2. The specimen was peripheral blood. CDR3 region: CASSLEVSGSSLETQYF. The base sequence is TGCGCCAGCAGCTTGGAGGTTAGCGGGAGCTCATTAGAGACCCAGTACTTC.